The 32 T cell receptor beta chains presented below share a single source sample, sequenced in a study of regulatory T cells in long-lasting Graves disease. The time point was: persistent/refractory GD, antithyroid drugs over 5 years with positive TRAb. PBMCs provided the RNA from which the TCR library was made. According to the study, TCR beta libraries were built with iRepertoire HTBI primers and CDR3-region Arm-PCR. Each CDR3 protein gets one entry after TCRdb re-called the multiplex PCR reads with MiXCR. The sample lists 300,000 to 500,000 distinct CDR3 sequences, less than 25% occurring once. This specimen was peripheral blood mononuclear cells (PBMCs), taken when the disease was refractory, from a patient treated with antithyroid drugs. The receptor set was obtained from a female donor with Graves disease.

Remarks on this clonotype: A far bigger clonotype differs at one base, so this is likely a read error. This chain connects TRBV5-5 to TRBJ2-5, with TRBD2 identical over 10 bases. This CDR3 contains 18 residues. Trimming at V came to 2 bases and at J to 4 bases, leaving 14 bases not matched to a gene. CDR1 SGHKS and CDR2 YYEKEE come from the germline V gene (reference sequence). DNA of the CDR3: TGTGCCAGCAGCTTACGGACTAGCGGAGTTGCCCTCCCAGAGACCCAGTACTTC. Its translation is CASSLRTSGVALPETQYF.

This clonotype has ten or more counts. The rearrangement uses TRBV2 and TRBJ2-7; possibly TRBD1 for D (5 bases). Germline-derived CDR1 and CDR2 are SNHLY and FYNNEI. This CDR3 has 13 amino acids. Between the trimmed V and J ends, which lost 5 bases and 2 bases, there was a span of 10 bases. DNA of the CDR3: TGTGCCAGCAGTAAAGACAGCCCCTACGAGCAGTACTTC. Translating gives CASSKDSPYEQYF.

The chain uses TRBV20-1 and TRBJ2-7; TRBD2 aligns across 8 bases. The germline CDR1 and CDR2 sequences are DFQATT and SNEGSKA (reference sequence). Trimming at V came to 0 bases and at J to 6 bases, leaving 7 bases not matched to a gene. There are 14 residues in the CDR3. CDR3 DNA sequence: TGCAGTGCTAGAGAGGTACTAGCGGCTTCCGAGCAGTACTTC. Translating it yields CSAREVLAASEQYF.

In its sample, this clonotype was seen many times. The chain couples TRBV11-2 to TRBJ2-7; the match to TRBD2 covers 7 bases. Unmatched junction bases numbered 5, after V lost 1 base and J lost 5 bases. Germline CDR1 is SGHAT and CDR2 is FQNNGV. CDR3 size: 14 residues. CDR3 coding DNA: TGTGCCAGCAGCTTAGGGGCGGGAGCCGACGAGCAGTACTTC. Protein product: CASSLGAGADEQYF.

This clonotype was counted ten times or more. This chain connects TRBV7-2 to TRBJ2-5; 7 nucleotides line up with TRBD2. Germline loops: CDR1 SGHTA, CDR2 FQGNSA. With 5 bases clipped from V and 7 bases from J, the junction kept 10 bases outside the gene matches. The CDR3 spans 14 residues. The CDR3 protein is CASSPPGGGVTQYF. In DNA, the CDR3 is TGTGCCAGCAGCCCCCCCGGGGGAGGGGTGACCCAGTACTTC. The variable domain in full, completed from reference TRBV7-2 and TRBJ2-5, reads GAGVSQSPSNKVTEKGKDVELRCDPISGHTALYWYRQSLGQGLEFLIYFQGNSAPDKSGLPSDRFSAERTGGSVSTLTIQRTQQEDSAVYLCASSPPGGGVTQYFGPGTRLLVL.

This clonotype showed up many times. The gene calls are TRBV5-6 and TRBJ2-5; D unresolved. The V gene's germline CDR1 is SGHDT and CDR2 YYEEEE. V was trimmed by 0 bases and J by 4 bases, leaving 7 bases between them. This CDR3 has 13 residues. The CDR3 protein is CASSLDFSETQYF. Here the CDR3 DNA reads TGTGCCAGCAGCTTGGATTTTTCAGAGACCCAGTACTTC.

This clonotype was recorded many times. The CDR3 here is CASSYGTNYGYTF. The DNA of the CDR3 is TGTGCCAGCAGTTACGGCACGAACTATGGCTACACCTTC. This chain uses TRBV28 with TRBJ1-2, with D uncertain. This CDR3 has 13 residues. The germline gives CDR1 MDHEN, CDR2 SYDVKM. With 4 bases removed from V and 2 bases from J, the gap between germline ends came to 8 bases.

The chain couples TRBV6-2 or TRBV6-3 to TRBJ2-6, with D tentatively TRBD1 or TRBD2 (6 bases each). The CDR3 is 19 amino acids. The V gene lost 0 bases and the J gene lost 0 bases, with 15 bases spanning the gap. Germline V gene data show CDR1 as MNHEY and CDR2 as SVGEGT. CDR3 amino acids: CASSYSWGAQFSGANVLTF. The CDR3 nucleotides read TGTGCCAGCAGTTACTCATGGGGGGCGCAGTTCTCTGGGGCCAACGTCCTGACTTTC.

The table lists this clonotype with many counts. The rearrangement joins TRBV7-2 to TRBJ1-1, with TRBD1 as a possible D gene (6 bases). The CDR3 contains 16 residues. The germline V and J ends were trimmed by 5 bases and 8 bases, with 24 bases remaining between them. CDR1 and CDR2 from the germline V gene are SGHTA and FQGNSA. CDR3 in DNA: TGTGCCAGCAGCACCTCCAGGGGCGGGAGGGGGACCGAAGCTTTCTTT. It is translated as CASSTSRGGRGTEAFF. Supplemented by reference TRBV7-2 and TRBJ1-1, the full variable domain reads GAGVSQSPSNKVTEKGKDVELRCDPISGHTALYWYRQSLGQGLEFLIYFQGNSAPDKSGLPSDRFSAERTGGSVSTLTIQRTQQEDSAVYLCASSTSRGGRGTEAFFGQGTRLTVV.

This chain connects TRBV3-1 to TRBJ2-7; 7 nucleotides line up with TRBD1. Trimming at V came to 5 bases and at J to 7 bases, leaving 8 bases not matched to a gene. In germline, CDR1 is LGHDT, CDR2 YNNKEL (reference sequence). The CDR3 length is 13 residues. The CDR3 bases are TGTGCCAGCAGCTATAGGGACAGCCGGGAGCAGTACTTC. Translation gives CASSYRDSREQYF.

This clonotype was picked up many times. The chain joins TRBV5-1 to TRBJ1-5; D is undetermined. CDR1 and CDR2 (germline): SGHRS, YFSETQ. The CDR3 sequence is 13 residues long. The ends were cut back, 4 bases at V and 3 bases at J, with 8 bases in the middle. The CDR3 DNA reads as TGCGCCAGCAGCGGCGGCCTCAATCAGCCCCAGCATTTT. Protein sequence: CASSGGLNQPQHF.

This clonotype appeared many times. This chain uses TRBV7-2 with TRBJ1-1, with D unclear. Trimming pared 2 bases from V and 4 bases from J, leaving 11 bases between. CDR3 length: 14 residues. The germline V gene encodes CDR1 SGHTA and CDR2 FQGNSA. The CDR3 loop reads CASSLFSRGTEAFF. The DNA for the CDR3 is TGTGCCAGCAGCTTATTCTCCCGGGGCACTGAAGCTTTCTTT.

This clonotype appeared a single time. This chain links TRBV9 with TRBJ1-2; perhaps TRBD1 as D (6 bases). The ends were cut back, 2 bases at V and 5 bases at J, with 13 bases in the middle. Germline lookup yields CDR1 SGDLS and CDR2 YYNGEE. The CDR3 contains 14 residues. CDR3 DNA sequence: TGTGCCAGCAGCGTCACAGGGTTAGGATATGGCTACACCTTC. It yields the protein CASSVTGLGYGYTF.

This clonotype occurred a few times. V is TRBV3-1 and J is TRBJ1-1; the match to TRBD1 covers 7 bases. Trimming at V came to 2 bases and at J to 4 bases, leaving 7 bases not matched to a gene. The CDR3 totals 15 residues. Germline assignment: CDR1 LGHDT and CDR2 YNNKEL (reference sequence). CDR3 in amino acids: CASSQRQGGSTEAFF. The CDR3 nucleotides are TGTGCCAGCAGCCAAAGACAGGGCGGGAGCACTGAAGCTTTCTTT.

In this sample, this clonotype turned up many times. J is TRBJ2-5 and V is TRBV18; D is perhaps TRBD2 (5 bases). CDR3 length: 14 amino acids. V lost 2 bases and J lost 7, with 14 bases in between. Germline V gene lookup returns CDR1 KGHSH and CDR2 LQKENI. Here the CDR3 reads CASSPTSLGGTQYF. The CDR3 DNA reads TGTGCCAGCTCACCAACATCCCTAGGAGGGACCCAGTACTTC.

With respect to this clonotype: A much larger clone lies a single base off, so this may be a read error. V gene TRBV28 combines with J gene TRBJ2-5; D call uncertain. There are 14 residues in the CDR3. Germline V gene sequence: CDR1 MDHEN, CDR2 SYDVKM. Here the CDR3 reads CASGLFSRQETQYF. The CDR3 DNA reads as TGTGCCAGCGGTTTATTTTCCAGACAAGAGACCCAGTACTTC.

This clonotype was seen many times. The genes are TRBV6-1 and TRBJ1-1, with D possibly TRBD1 on 6 matching bases. Germline V gene sequence: CDR1 MNHNS, CDR2 SASEGT. The CDR3 loop spans 14 amino acids. The V end lost 6 bases, the J end lost 1 base, and 12 bases lay between the germline ends. This CDR3 is CASSWDNSNTEAFF. DNA of the CDR3: TGTGCCAGCAGCTGGGACAACTCGAACACTGAAGCTTTCTTT.

The V and J genes are TRBV20-1 and TRBJ1-5; the D is unclear. Between the trimmed V and J ends, which lost 3 bases and 2 bases, there was a span of 20 bases. The germline CDR1 and CDR2 sequences are DFQATT and SNEGSKA (reference sequence). The CDR3 loop spans 17 amino acids. The DNA for the CDR3 is TGCAGTGCTAGCCAGACCGGTCCAGGCTTCGGCAATCAGCCCCAGCATTTT. Translating it yields CSASQTGPGFGNQPQHF.

This chain joins TRBV7-6 and TRBJ1-3, with D possibly matching TRBD1 (6 bases). CDR1 and CDR2 (germline): SGHVS, FNYEAQ. The CDR3 is 15 amino acids. V lost 5 bases, J lost 6 bases, and 17 bases lay in between. CDR3 region: CASSPSSGVANTIYF. In DNA form, the CDR3 reads TGTGCCAGCAGCCCTTCCTCAGGGGTCGCAAACACCATATATTTT.

Notes on this clonotype: A much larger clone lies a single base off, so this may be a read error. The rearrangement links TRBV20-1 to TRBJ2-5, with D uncertain. CDR1 DFQATT and CDR2 SNEGSKA come from the germline V gene (reference sequence). This CDR3 region has 11 residues. This CDR3 reads CSASRPETRYF. The CDR3 nucleotides are TGCAGTGCTAGTCGGCCCGAGACCCGGTACTTC.

This clonotype was picked up many times. The chain recombines TRBV7-2 with TRBJ2-7; TRBD1 agrees at 7 bases. Germline V gene data show CDR1 as SGHTA and CDR2 as FQGNSA. There are 18 residues in the CDR3. J lost 3 bases, V lost 2 bases, and 16 bases had no gene match. CDR3 protein: CASSLYGPTTGVNYEQYF. The CDR3, as DNA: TGTGCCAGCAGCTTATATGGCCCCACTACAGGGGTGAACTACGAGCAGTACTTC.

This clonotype appeared many times. The gene calls are TRBV6-2 or TRBV6-3 and TRBJ2-2, with 7 bases lining up with TRBD1. CDR1 is MNHEY and CDR2 is SVGEGT in the germline V gene. CDR3 length: 14 residues. The junction had 4 bases not matched to a gene; V was cut back by 6 bases and J by 3 bases. Here the CDR3 DNA reads TGTGCCAGCAGGACAGGGTTGGACACCGGGGAGCTGTTTTTT. Translated: CASRTGLDTGELFF.

The gene calls are TRBV7-8 and TRBJ2-7; D is unresolved. Trimming shortened V by 5 bases and J by 1 base, and 12 bases separated the two germline ends. Germline loops: CDR1 SGHVS, CDR2 FQNEAQ. The CDR3 covers 14 residues. The CDR3 DNA reads as TGTGCCAGCAGCCCCCTCTTCTCGTCCTACGAGCAGTACTTC. Its translation is CASSPLFSSYEQYF. Variable domain in full (rest from reference TRBV7-8 and TRBJ2-7): GAGVSQSPRYKVAKRGQDVALRCDPISGHVSLFWYQQALGQGPEFLTYFQNEAQLDKSGLPSDRFFAERPEGSVSTLKIQRTQQEDSAVYLCASSPLFSSYEQYFGPGTRLTVT.

The chain combines TRBV18 with TRBJ2-3; D ambiguous. V was pared by 4 bases and J by 1 base, with 9 bases between. Germline V gene lookup returns CDR1 KGHSH and CDR2 LQKENI. This CDR3 region has 14 residues. As DNA, the CDR3 is TGTGCCAGCTCACGCGTATGGGGCACAGATACGCAGTATTTT. It yields the protein CASSRVWGTDTQYF.

The gene calls are TRBV5-8 and TRBJ2-5, with TRBD2 as a possible D gene (7 bases). V was pared by 3 bases and J by 6 bases, with 18 bases between. The CDR3 consists of 15 residues. The V gene's germline CDR1 is SGHTS and CDR2 YDEGEE. The CDR3 region is CASSSLGGPSKTQYF. The CDR3 DNA reads as TGTGCCAGCAGCTCGCTGGGGGGGCCGTCGAAGACCCAGTACTTC.

The V and J genes are TRBV7-8 and TRBJ1-2; D gene ambiguous. The CDR3 sequence is 13 residues long. Germline CDR1 SGHVS, CDR2 FQNEAQ. Trimming cost V 1 base and J 5 bases, with 8 bases left between them. The CDR3: CASSLDATYGYTF. CDR3 bases: TGTGCCAGCAGCTTAGATGCGACGTATGGCTACACCTTC. Looking up the rest from reference TRBV7-8 and TRBJ1-2 gives the full variable domain: GAGVSQSPRYKVAKRGQDVALRCDPISGHVSLFWYQQALGQGPEFLTYFQNEAQLDKSGLPSDRFFAERPEGSVSTLKIQRTQQEDSAVYLCASSLDATYGYTFGSGTRLTVV.

This clonotype was seen repeatedly, ten times or more. The gene calls are TRBV6-9 and TRBJ1-1; 7 bases agree with TRBD1. Trimming at V came to 3 bases and at J to 1 base, leaving 17 bases not matched to a gene. Germline V gene lookup returns CDR1 MNHGY and CDR2 SVAAGI. The CDR3 extends over 19 amino acids. The CDR3 coding sequence is TGTGCCAGCAGTTACCCCGGGCCAGGGGGGCGTTTGGCGAACACTGAAGCTTTCTTT. Its protein product is CASSYPGPGGRLANTEAFF.

This chain connects TRBV25-1 to TRBJ1-1, with D possibly matching TRBD1 (6 bases). V lost 4 bases and J 4 bases, leaving 10 bases between the germline ends. The CDR3 has 13 residues. Germline-derived CDR1 and CDR2 are MGHDK and SYGVNS. CDR3 protein: CASSATGITEAFF. The CDR3 nucleotides read TGTGCCAGCAGTGCAACAGGGATCACTGAAGCTTTCTTT. Variable domain in full (rest from reference TRBV25-1 and TRBJ1-1): EADIYQTPRYLVIGTGKKITLECSQTMGHDKMYWYQQDPGMELHLIHYSYGVNSTEKGDLSSESTVSRIRTEHFPLTLESARPSHTSQYLCASSATGITEAFFGQGTRLTVV.

Points on this clonotype: Because the CDR3 is missing its conserved closing phenylalanine or tryptophan, this is likely a read error. The chain uses TRBV27 and TRBJ2-4, with 7 bases lining up with TRBD1. The CDR3 contains 12 residues. Germline values: CDR1 MNHEY, CDR2 SMNVEV (reference sequence). The junction had 5 bases not matched to a gene; V was cut back by 6 bases and J by 9 bases. CDR3 protein: CASSQGVGIQYL. The DNA of the CDR3 is TGTGCCAGCAGCCAGGGGGTGGGCATTCAGTACCTC.

This clonotype turned up a few times. This could be a read error, since a much larger clone is one nucleotide away. J is TRBJ2-5 and V is TRBV7-9; D not resolved. CDR3 length equals 16 residues. Trimming stripped 1 base from V and 1 base from J, with 13 bases between. Germline V gene lookup returns CDR1 SEHNR and CDR2 FQNEAQ (reference sequence). The CDR3 here is CASSLVGSGSQETQYF. CDR3 sequence (DNA): TGTGCCAGCAGCTTAGTCGGGTCCGGAAGCCAAGAGACCCAGTACTTC.

The V gene is TRBV20-1, the J gene TRBJ1-2, with a weak D call TRBD1 (5 bases). CDR3 size: 11 residues. Trimming left V 5 bases short and J 4 bases short, with 8 bases between. Germline V CDR1 and CDR2: DFQATT, SNEGSKA (reference sequence). DNA for the CDR3: TGCAGTGCTGGGACCGTCTATGGCTACACCTTC. Translation: CSAGTVYGYTF.

The sample holds many counts of this clonotype. V and J are TRBV7-2 and TRBJ2-7; D remains unclear. The germline gives CDR1 SGHTA, CDR2 FQGNSA. Trimming shortened V by 4 bases and J by 0 bases, and 10 bases separated the two germline ends. This CDR3 has 14 residues. CDR3 region: CASSSSGDSYEQYF. CDR3 bases: TGTGCCAGCAGCTCTTCCGGAGACTCCTACGAGCAGTACTTC.